At least ten counts were recorded for the clone carrying this T cell receptor beta chain. Antigen: not known. V was pared by 2 bases and J by 0 bases, with 8 bases between. Per the germline V gene, CDR1 is MDHEN and CDR2 is SYDVKM. The CDR3 loop spans 14 amino acids. Using RNA template, CDR3s of TCR alpha and beta were amplified with iRepertoire arm-PCR. Input was 100-400 ng of tissue mRNA or PBMC total RNA. TCRdb analysed the multiplex PCR reads with MiXCR anew, one entry per CDR3 protein. The data hold fewer than 500,000 distinct CDR3 sequences, with roughly two fifths observed a single time. The entry originates in a study of glioma-infiltrating T cells. Points from the study as a whole: Shared blood CDR3 signature motifs marked patients with low tissue-blood divergence.

This rearrangement joins TRBV28 to TRBJ2-7; no firm D call. Sequenced: glioma tissue, nonneoplastic brain tissue, or PBMCs (not recorded which). The receptor's source is a human donor with low-grade glioma or glioblastoma, undergoing nonglioma brain surgery, or in good health (not recorded which). The CDR3 loop is CASSLQDFSYEQYF. The DNA of the CDR3 is TGTGCCAGCAGTTTACAGGATTTCTCCTACGAGCAGTACTTC.